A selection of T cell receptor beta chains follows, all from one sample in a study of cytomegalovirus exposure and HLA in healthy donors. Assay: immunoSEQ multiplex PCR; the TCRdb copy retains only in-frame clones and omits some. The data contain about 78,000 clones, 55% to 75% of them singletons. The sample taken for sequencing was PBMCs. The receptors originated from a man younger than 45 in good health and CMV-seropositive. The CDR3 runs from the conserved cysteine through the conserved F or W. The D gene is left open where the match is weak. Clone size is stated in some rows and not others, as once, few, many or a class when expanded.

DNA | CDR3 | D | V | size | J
TGTGCCAGCAGCACCACGGGACAGTCCCCCTCCTACGAGCAGTACTTC | CASSTTGQSPSYEQYF | TRBD1 | TRBV28 | once | TRBJ2-7
TGTGCCAGCAGACCGCGGGGTGGGGCCAACGTCCTGACTTTC | CASRPRGGANVLTF | - | TRBV28 | - | TRBJ2-6
TGTGCCAGCAGGCCGTCAGTCCGACGACAGGGTAGGGTAGTCACTGAAGCTTTCTTT | CASRPSVRRQGRVVTEAFF | TRBD1 | TRBV27 | - | TRBJ1-1
TGCGCCAGCAGCCAAGACGACAGGGGGCTTGGAAACACCATATATTTT | CASSQDDRGLGNTIYF | TRBD1 | TRBV4-1 | few | TRBJ1-3
TGTGCCAGCAGTGACAGGGTGCGAGAGACCCAGTACTTC | CASSDRVRETQYF | - | TRBV2 | - | TRBJ2-5
TGTGCCAGCAGCTTTCAAGGGGGTGACGGTTCACCCCTCCACTTT | CASSFQGGDGSPLHF | - | TRBV7-2 | - | TRBJ1-6
TGTGCCTGGAAAGTAACAGGGGGCAATGAGCAGTTCTTC | CAWKVTGGNEQFF | TRBD1 | TRBV30 | - | TRBJ2-1
TGTGCCACCAGCACAGTGTCCGGGACAGACTATGGCTACACCTTC | CATSTVSGTDYGYTF | TRBD1 | TRBV15 | - | TRBJ1-2
TGTGCCAGCAGCTCTCTGGGGCCAGAGACCCAGTACTTC | CASSSLGPETQYF | - | TRBV7-2 | - | TRBJ2-5
TGTGCCAGCCAGGGGACCGACACTGAAGCTTTCTTT | CASQGTDTEAFF | - | TRBV6-5 | - | TRBJ1-1
TGTGCCAGCAGCTTGGACCCCACAGGATTCTCTGGAAACACCATATATTTT | CASSLDPTGFSGNTIYF | - | TRBV5-4 | - | TRBJ1-3
TGTGCCAGCAGACAGCCGTCTTCCTACAATGAGCAGTTCTTC | CASRQPSSYNEQFF | - | TRBV6-5 | - | TRBJ2-1
TGTGCCAGCAGCCGCGGGGGGAGCTCCTACAATGAGCAGTTCTTC | CASSRGGSSYNEQFF | TRBD2 | TRBV7-9 | - | TRBJ2-1
TGTGCCAGCAGCTCTCACAGGGGCAACACTGAAGCTTTCTTT | CASSSHRGNTEAFF | TRBD1 | TRBV11-2 | - | TRBJ1-1
TGCAGCGTTGAAAAGACAGGGTTTCGCGGTAACTATGGCTACACCTTC | CSVEKTGFRGNYGYTF | TRBD1 | TRBV29-1 | - | TRBJ1-2
TGTGCCAGCAGTGACGGGGGCGAGAATTCACCCCTCCACTTT | CASSDGGENSPLHF | - | TRBV6-4 | - | TRBJ1-6
TGTGCCAGCAGTGGGGGGACTAGCGGACTTACCACAGATACGCAGTATTTT | CASSGGTSGLTTDTQYF | TRBD2 | TRBV6-1 | - | TRBJ2-3
TGTGCCAGCAGTATTAAGACTAGCCGGAGAGGATCCGCTGAGCAGTTCTTC | CASSIKTSRRGSAEQFF | TRBD2 | TRBV28 | - | TRBJ2-1
TGTGCCAGCAGTTTCACCCAGGGGGCCTATGGCTACACCTTC | CASSFTQGAYGYTF | TRBD1 | TRBV28 | - | TRBJ1-2
TGTGCCAGCACCCTTAACTCGGGACAGGGGTTAGATACGCAGTATTTT | CASTLNSGQGLDTQYF | TRBD1 | TRBV28 | - | TRBJ2-3
TGTGCCAGCAGTGTCACCCGTAACCAGGGTGGGTATGGCTACACCTTC | CASSVTRNQGGYGYTF | - | TRBV6-1 | once | TRBJ1-2
TGCGCCAGCAGAACTTGGGGACAGGGGTTGAGTGAAGCTTTCTTT | CASRTWGQGLSEAFF | TRBD1 | TRBV4-1 | - | TRBJ1-1
TGTGCCAGCAGCTTAGTAGGGGCTGACGAGCAGTACTTC | CASSLVGADEQYF | - | TRBV7-2 | few | TRBJ2-7
TGTGCCACAGACCAGGGCTACGAGCAGTACTTC | CATDQGYEQYF | - | TRBV6-5 | few | TRBJ2-7
TGTGCCAGCAGCTCCAAACAGGGAGTGAACACTGAAGCTTTCTTT | CASSSKQGVNTEAFF | - | TRBV7-2 | - | TRBJ1-1
TGCAGCACCAAAGGGACAGGGGGAAACACCGGGGAGCTGTTTTTT | CSTKGTGGNTGELFF | TRBD1 | TRBV29-1 | - | TRBJ2-2
TGTGCCACCAGCAGAGCCCTAGAAAACACCATATATTTT | CATSRALENTIYF | - | TRBV15 | - | TRBJ1-3
TGTGCCAGCAGCTCCTTGACTAGCGGGACCCTCTACGAGCAGTACTTC | CASSSLTSGTLYEQYF | TRBD2 | TRBV7-8 | - | TRBJ2-7
TGTGCCAGCAGTTATACCGGGACTAGCGGGGGCACAGATACGCAGTATTTT | CASSYTGTSGGTDTQYF | TRBD2 | TRBV27 | - | TRBJ2-3
TGTGCCAGCAGCCCCACTTGGACAGGGAATGAGCAGTTCTTC | CASSPTWTGNEQFF | TRBD1 | TRBV9 | - | TRBJ2-1
TGTGCCAGCAGCTCGCTACGACAGGGCCTCTATGGCTACACCTTC | CASSSLRQGLYGYTF | TRBD1 | TRBV11-2 | - | TRBJ1-2
TGTGCCAGCCGATCCCCAGGGGAAGCGTTGGCTGAAGCTTTCTTT | CASRSPGEALAEAFF | - | TRBV27 | - | TRBJ1-1
TGTGCCAGTAGTATAGGGACAGTCTTCGATCAAAATGAGCAGTTCTTC | CASSIGTVFDQNEQFF | - | TRBV19 | - | TRBJ2-1
TGTGCCAGCAGTGAAAGAGGGCAGGGGGCCCCCTGGGGGGCCAACGTCCTGACTTTC | CASSERGQGAPWGANVLTF | TRBD1 | TRBV6-1 | few | TRBJ2-6
TGTGCCAGCAGTTACTCAGGGCTAGCGGCCTACGAGCAGTACTTC | CASSYSGLAAYEQYF | TRBD2 | TRBV6-6 | - | TRBJ2-7
TGTGCCAGCAGTTATATATCGGCGGACACTGAAGCTTTCTTT | CASSYISADTEAFF | - | TRBV5-4 | - | TRBJ1-1
TGTGCCAGCAGTCCCAGGGCAGGTCAAGAGACCCAGTACTTC | CASSPRAGQETQYF | - | TRBV6-5 | few | TRBJ2-5
TGTGCCAGCATACAGGGGTACTTCGGGGACGAGCAGTACTTC | CASIQGYFGDEQYF | TRBD1 | TRBV28 | - | TRBJ2-7
TGTGCCAGCAGCTTAATCCCCCCAGGGGGGGCCAACGTCCTGACTTTC | CASSLIPPGGANVLTF | - | TRBV7-3 | - | TRBJ2-6
TGCAGCGTTGATCGGGCTAGCGGGAGTGGGGAGCAGTTCTTC | CSVDRASGSGEQFF | TRBD2 | TRBV29-1 | few | TRBJ2-1
TGTGCCGCCCGAAGTAGCGGTTTTACCACAGATACGCAGTATTTT | CAARSSGFTTDTQYF | - | TRBV28 | - | TRBJ2-3
TGCGCCAGCAGCTTGGTTCCCGGGAGCACAGATACGCAGTATTTT | CASSLVPGSTDTQYF | - | TRBV5-1 | once | TRBJ2-3
TGTGCCAGCAGCCAAGGGAGGTCCACAGATACGCAGTATTTT | CASSQGRSTDTQYF | - | TRBV11-3 | few | TRBJ2-3
TGTGCCAGCAGTTTTTGGAGGGACAATGAGCAGTTCTTC | CASSFWRDNEQFF | - | TRBV27 | - | TRBJ2-1
TGTGCCAGCAGCCCGAACCCCGGGACTAGCGCCTCCTACGAGCAGTACTTC | CASSPNPGTSASYEQYF | TRBD2 | TRBV5-6 | - | TRBJ2-7
TGTGCCAGCAGTGAACAGAGCGGGGGGAGCGATGAGCAGTTCTTC | CASSEQSGGSDEQFF | TRBD2 | TRBV6-1 | few | TRBJ2-1
TGTGCCACCAGCAGAGGGCAACAGCCCCAGGAGACCCAGTACTTC | CATSRGQQPQETQYF | - | TRBV15 | few | TRBJ2-5
TGTGCCTGGAGCCCCGGACTAGCGGGGGGCGGGGATACGCAGTATTTT | CAWSPGLAGGGDTQYF | TRBD2 | TRBV30 | once | TRBJ2-3